Listed here are 29 T cell receptor beta chains from one sample, sequenced in a study of breast tumors, draining lymph nodes, adjacent tissues. TCRdb used MiXCR to reprocess the multiplex PCR reads, holding one entry per CDR3 protein. The data show 30,000 to 35,000 distinct CDR3 sequences, roughly 63% seen once. Specimen: breast tumor tissue. Receptor source: a female donor with breast cancer. Some clones in this sample may be carry-over from other donors' samples.

The chain links TRBV20-1 to TRBJ2-7, with 11 bases matching TRBD2. V gave up 3 bases and J gave up 4 bases; unmatched junction bases: 5. The CDR3 extends over 14 amino acids. CDR1 is DFQATT, CDR2 SNEGSKA, per germline (reference sequence). Here the CDR3 DNA reads TGCAGTGCTAGGGCCGGGACTAGCGGATACGAGCAGTACTTC. Translation gives CSARAGTSGYEQYF.

The rearrangement uses TRBV12-3 or TRBV12-4 and TRBJ2-7; 8 bases agree with TRBD1. Unmatched junction bases numbered 3, after V lost 3 bases and J lost 2 bases. The CDR3 sequence is 14 residues long. For the CDR3, the DNA is TGTGCCAGCAGTTTCGCAGGGGGCGCCTACGAGCAGTACTTC. Translation gives CASSFAGGAYEQYF.

V and J are TRBV9 and TRBJ2-1; 8 positions agree with TRBD2. With 7 bases clipped from V and 5 bases from J, the junction kept 5 bases outside the gene matches. The CDR3 is 13 amino acids. The germline V gene encodes CDR1 SGDLS and CDR2 YYNGEE. The CDR3 loop is CASAGLGDNEQFF. In nucleotides, the CDR3 is TGTGCCAGCGCGGGACTAGGAGACAATGAGCAGTTCTTC.

The CDR3 loop reads CASSIYSGSATDTQYF. As DNA, the CDR3 is TGTGCCAGCAGCATCTATAGCGGGAGTGCCACAGATACGCAGTATTTT. V is TRBV7-8 and J is TRBJ2-3; 9 positions match TRBD2. CDR3 size: 16 residues. The V and J ends lost 5 bases and 2 bases, in that order; junction bases with no gene match: 8. The germline V gene encodes CDR1 SGHVS and CDR2 FQNEAQ.

This chain connects TRBV29-1 to TRBJ2-7; D is perhaps TRBD1 (7 bases). CDR3 size: 12 residues. V gave up 6 bases and J gave up 3 bases, with 12 bases separating them. Germline V gives CDR1 SQVTM, CDR2 ANQGSEA. Here the CDR3 DNA reads TGCAGCGTCGGGGGACAGAACTACGAGCAGTACTTC. Amino acid sequence: CSVGGQNYEQYF.

The chain recombines TRBV4-3 with TRBJ2-7; D unresolved. In germline, CDR1 is LGHNA, CDR2 YSLEER. CDR3 length: 17 residues. V was trimmed by 1 base and J by 4 bases, leaving 20 bases between them. The chain's CDR3 is CASSQGLVHYSRYEQYF. In DNA form, the CDR3 reads TGCGCCAGCAGCCAAGGATTAGTTCATTACAGTCGATACGAGCAGTACTTC.

The gene calls are TRBV7-9 and TRBJ2-1, with 13 bases aligning to TRBD2. The germline CDR1 and CDR2 sequences are SEHNR and FQNEAQ (reference sequence). This CDR3 is 18 amino acids long. J was trimmed by 0 bases and V by 5 bases; bases with no gene match: 7. CDR3 in amino acids: CASSEGLAGLGSYNEQFF. In nucleotides, the CDR3 is TGTGCCAGCAGCGAGGGACTAGCGGGGCTGGGCTCCTACAATGAGCAGTTCTTC.

This clonotype was detected only once. This chain uses TRBV29-1 with TRBJ1-3, with 9 bases identical to TRBD1. V shed 7 bases, J shed 2 bases, and the junction held 3 bases outside the gene matches. The CDR3 covers 13 residues. From germline, CDR1 is SQVTM and CDR2 ANQGSEA. The CDR3: CSAGTGPGNTIYF. The CDR3 coding sequence is TGCAGCGCCGGGACAGGGCCTGGAAACACCATATATTTT.

V gene TRBV20-1 combines with J gene TRBJ2-7; D is unclear. Trimming pared 1 base from V and 0 bases from J, leaving 7 bases between. Germline CDR1 and CDR2: DFQATT and SNEGSKA (reference sequence). The CDR3 has 13 residues. The CDR3 here is CSARGISSYEQYF. As DNA, the CDR3 is TGCAGTGCTAGAGGAATAAGCTCCTACGAGCAGTACTTC.

This chain joins TRBV9 and TRBJ1-2; TRBD1 is a possible D gene (6 bases). This CDR3 contains 17 residues. CDR1 and CDR2 from the germline V gene are SGDLS and YYNGEE. Trimming pared 1 base from V and 4 bases from J, leaving 20 bases between. The CDR3 sequence: CASSVSPKGHPTYGYTF. The CDR3 DNA sequence: TGTGCCAGCAGCGTATCACCGAAGGGACACCCCACCTATGGCTACACCTTC.

This chain joins TRBV6-5 and TRBJ2-3; D possibly uses TRBD1 or TRBD2 (5 bases each). The CDR3 runs 13 residues. Germline CDR1 and CDR2: MNHEY and SVGAGI. V gave up 10 bases and J gave up 0 bases, with 11 bases separating them. The CDR3 loop is CATKGTSTDTQYF. The CDR3 bases are TGTGCCACCAAGGGGACCAGCACAGATACGCAGTATTTT.

This clonotype has a count of ten or more. V usage is TRBV6-4 and J usage is TRBJ2-3; D perhaps matches TRBD2 (6 bases). Trimming removed 3 bases at V and 0 bases at J, with 10 bases between. The germline V gene has CDR1 MRHNA and CDR2 SNTAGT. The CDR3 has 15 residues. The CDR3 protein is CASSETAGSTDTQYF. CDR3 sequence (DNA): TGTGCCAGCAGTGAAACCGCGGGGAGCACAGATACGCAGTATTTT.

This clonotype has at least ten counts. The V gene is TRBV5-8, the J gene TRBJ2-1, with 9 nucleotides matching TRBD2. Germline V gene data show CDR1 as SGHTS and CDR2 as YDEGEE. The CDR3 is 13 residues long. The V gene end was trimmed by 7 bases and the J gene end by 6 bases; junction bases not matched to a gene: 5. CDR3 protein: CASLREGGNEQFF. The DNA of the CDR3 is TGTGCCAGCTTGCGGGAGGGCGGCAATGAGCAGTTCTTC.

This clonotype appeared a single time. The chain is built from TRBV7-2 and TRBJ2-2; the D gene is possibly TRBD1 (7 bases). Germline V gene sequence: CDR1 SGHTA, CDR2 FQGNSA. Trimming removed 1 base from V and 4 bases from J, with 10 bases in between. The CDR3 is 15 residues long. CDR3 DNA: TGTGCCAGCAGCTTAGTTCAGGGGGGCACCGGGGAGCTGTTTTTT. Translated: CASSLVQGGTGELFF.

The chain carries TRBV30 and TRBJ1-1; 7 bases are a match to TRBD1. J was trimmed by 0 bases and V by 2 bases; bases with no gene match: 3. The CDR3 spans 14 residues. Germline V lookup: CDR1 GTSNPN, CDR2 SVGIG (reference sequence). The CDR3: CAWSKGQLNTEAFF. The DNA of the CDR3 is TGTGCCTGGAGTAAGGGACAGTTGAACACTGAAGCTTTCTTT.

This clonotype was counted many times. Possible read error: a much larger clone is one base away. The genes are TRBV6-2 or TRBV6-3 and TRBJ1-5, with 11 bases matching TRBD1. The V and J ends lost 6 bases and 2 bases, in that order; junction bases with no gene match: 9. This CDR3 region has 17 residues. Per germline, CDR1 MNHEY and CDR2 SVGEGT. This CDR3 is CASRRGRTGGGNQPQHF. The CDR3 DNA reads TGTGCCAGCAGGCGGGGGCGGACAGGGGGCGGCAATCAGCCCCAGCATTTT.

The chain uses TRBV9 and TRBJ2-2; D is possibly TRBD2 (6 bases). The CDR3 consists of 15 residues. Per germline, CDR1 SGDLS and CDR2 YYNGEE. Deletions cut 6 bases from V and 1 base from J, with 13 bases between. CDR3 in amino acids: CASTSISGNTGELFF. The CDR3 region has the DNA TGTGCCAGCACCTCCATTAGCGGGAACACCGGGGAGCTGTTTTTT.

This clonotype came up once. V gene TRBV20-1 combines with J gene TRBJ2-3, with 10 bases matching TRBD2. With 3 bases clipped from V and 5 bases from J, the junction kept 5 bases outside the gene matches. There are 14 residues in the CDR3. Per the germline V gene, CDR1 is DFQATT and CDR2 is SNEGSKA (reference sequence). CDR3 bases: TGCAGTGCTAGTGAGCGGGGGGGCTTAGATACGCAGTATTTT. It is translated as CSASERGGLDTQYF.

The chain couples TRBV19 to TRBJ2-2, with D perhaps TRBD1 (5 bases). CDR3 length: 16 residues. The V and J ends lost 7 bases and 0 bases respectively, with 15 bases between them. Germline V CDR1 and CDR2: LNHDA, SQIVND (reference sequence). CDR3 sequence reads: CASTTGLAANTGELFF. The CDR3, as DNA: TGTGCCAGTACCACAGGATTAGCCGCGAACACCGGGGAGCTGTTTTTT.

The V gene is TRBV19, the J gene TRBJ1-2, with TRBD1 matching 8 bases. The CDR3 runs to 11 residues. V lost 9 bases to trimming and J lost 7 bases; unmatched junction nucleotides: 4. Looked up from germline, CDR1 is LNHDA and CDR2 is SQIVND (reference sequence). The CDR3 DNA sequence: TGTGCCAGCACGACAGGGGTTGGCTACACCTTC. Residues: CASTTGVGYTF.

This chain uses TRBV7-3 with TRBJ2-3; D is ambiguous. This CDR3 contains 17 residues. V lost 5 bases to trimming and J lost 8 bases, with 26 bases between them. Germline lookup yields CDR1 SGHTA and CDR2 FQGTGA. The CDR3: CASSPRASTGEEGTQYF. CDR3 DNA: TGTGCCAGCAGCCCAAGGGCGAGTACTGGGGAAGAAGGTACGCAGTATTTT.

This clonotype was detected a few times. CDR3 DNA sequence: TGCAGTGCTCAGGGGGCAAGCAATCAGCCCCAGCATTTT. This encodes CSAQGASNQPQHF. The V and J genes are TRBV20-1 and TRBJ1-5; the match to TRBD1 covers 8 bases. The CDR3 loop spans 13 amino acids. Germline values: CDR1 DFQATT, CDR2 SNEGSKA (reference sequence). J gave up 1 base and V 5 bases, and 1 base lay outside the gene matches.

The sample holds many counts of this clonotype. A much larger clone lies a single base off, so this may be a read error. The chain recombines TRBV20-1 with TRBJ1-2; a weak D match, TRBD1 (5 bases). The V end lost 4 bases, the J end lost 10 bases, and 19 bases lay between the germline ends. The CDR3 totals 13 residues. CDR1 and CDR2 (germline): DFQATT, SNEGSKA (reference sequence). The CDR3, as DNA: TGCAGTGCTATAGTAAGGTGGGGCGGTGCCTACACCTTC. It specifies CSAIVRWGGAYTF.

This clonotype was recorded at least ten times. Being one base from a much bigger clone, this may be a read error. The rearrangement joins TRBV5-6 to TRBJ1-2; no firm D call. Germline CDR1 SGHDT, CDR2 YYEEEE. This CDR3 is 13 amino acids long. Trimming left V 1 base short and J 4 bases short, with 8 bases between. Written as DNA, the CDR3 is TGTGCCAGCAGCTTGTCCGGAACCTATGGCTACACCTTC. Its protein is CASSLSGTYGYTF.

The genes are TRBV29-1 and TRBJ2-2; 7 bases are shared with TRBD1. Per germline, CDR1 SQVTM and CDR2 ANQGSEA. The CDR3 has 14 residues. Losses at the gene ends were 6 bases for V and 0 bases for J; bases not matched to a gene: 4. CDR3 sequence (DNA): TGCAGCGTGACAGGGACAGCGAACACCGGGGAGCTGTTTTTT. Translation: CSVTGTANTGELFF.

This clonotype was recorded at least ten times. The J gene is TRBJ2-7, the V gene TRBV6-1, with D perhaps TRBD1 (6 bases). Germline CDR1 is MNHNS and CDR2 is SASEGT. This CDR3 spans 14 amino acids. V shed 4 bases and J shed 3 bases, with 13 bases lying between them. This CDR3 reads CASSVGWGRYEQYF. The CDR3 nucleotides are TGTGCCAGCAGTGTTGGCTGGGGGCGCTACGAGCAGTACTTC.

This clonotype showed up many times. A much larger clone lies one base from this, so it may be a read error. The DNA of the CDR3 is TGCAGTGCTAGAGATAAGATTGTGGGAGCGGGTGGCTACACCTTC. Its translation is CSARDKIVGAGGYTF. The genes are TRBV20-1 and TRBJ1-2; D uncertain. Germline V gene data show CDR1 as DFQATT and CDR2 as SNEGSKA (reference sequence). Trimming cost V 0 bases and J 7 bases, with 18 bases left between them. The CDR3 covers 15 residues.

J is TRBJ2-3 and V is TRBV11-2; D ambiguous. CDR3 length: 11 amino acids. Trimming removed 4 bases from V and 11 bases from J, with 10 bases in between. Germline assignment: CDR1 SGHAT and CDR2 FQNNGV. DNA for the CDR3: TGTGCCAGCAGCTATGATAGTATGCAGTATTTT. The encoded protein is CASSYDSMQYF.

This clonotype came up a few times. The V and J genes are TRBV7-2 and TRBJ2-3; TRBD2 agrees at 9 bases. Trimming cost V 2 bases and J 5 bases; bases outside gene matches: 8. There are 16 residues in the CDR3. Per the germline V gene, CDR1 is SGHTA and CDR2 is FQGNSA. The CDR3 DNA follows: TGTGCCAGCAGCTTAAGGCGGGGGGGCCGTGGAGATACGCAGTATTTT. Translated, it gives CASSLRRGGRGDTQYF.